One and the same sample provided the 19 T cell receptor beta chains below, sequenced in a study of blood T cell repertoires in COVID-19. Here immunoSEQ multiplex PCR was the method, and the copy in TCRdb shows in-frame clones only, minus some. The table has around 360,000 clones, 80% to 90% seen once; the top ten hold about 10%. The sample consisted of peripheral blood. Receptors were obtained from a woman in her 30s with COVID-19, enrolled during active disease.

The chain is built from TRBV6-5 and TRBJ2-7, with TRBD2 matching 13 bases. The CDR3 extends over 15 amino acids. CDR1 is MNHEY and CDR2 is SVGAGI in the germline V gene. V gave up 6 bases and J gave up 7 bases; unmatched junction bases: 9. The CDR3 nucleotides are TGTGCCAGCAGAGCCACGGGACTAGCGGGAAATGAGCAGTACTTC. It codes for CASRATGLAGNEQYF.

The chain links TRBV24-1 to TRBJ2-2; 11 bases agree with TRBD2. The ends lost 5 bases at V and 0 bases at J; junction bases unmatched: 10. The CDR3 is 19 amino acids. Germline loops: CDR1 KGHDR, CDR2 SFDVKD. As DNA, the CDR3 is TGTGCCACCAGTGCCCCTTCCGGGACTAGCGGATCGAACACCGGGGAGCTGTTTTTT. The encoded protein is CATSAPSGTSGSNTGELFF.

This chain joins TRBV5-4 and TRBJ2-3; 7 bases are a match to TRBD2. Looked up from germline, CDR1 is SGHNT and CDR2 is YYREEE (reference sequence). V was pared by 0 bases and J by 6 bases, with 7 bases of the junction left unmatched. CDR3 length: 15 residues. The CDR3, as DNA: TGTGCCAGCAGCTTGGGCCTAGCGGTCGAGGATACGCAGTATTTT. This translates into CASSLGLAVEDTQYF. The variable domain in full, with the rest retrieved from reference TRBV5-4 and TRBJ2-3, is ETGVTQSPTHLIKTRGQQVTLRCSSQSGHNTVSWYQQALGQGPQFIFQYYREEENGRGNFPPRFSGLQFPNYSSELNVNALELDDSALYLCASSLGLAVEDTQYFGPGTRLTVL.

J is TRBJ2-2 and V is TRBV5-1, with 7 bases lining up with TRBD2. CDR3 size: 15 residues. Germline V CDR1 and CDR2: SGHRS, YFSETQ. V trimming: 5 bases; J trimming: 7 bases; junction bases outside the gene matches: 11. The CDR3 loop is CASREVAGDSGELFF. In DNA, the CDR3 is TGCGCCAGCAGGGAAGTGGCGGGAGATAGCGGGGAGCTGTTTTTT.

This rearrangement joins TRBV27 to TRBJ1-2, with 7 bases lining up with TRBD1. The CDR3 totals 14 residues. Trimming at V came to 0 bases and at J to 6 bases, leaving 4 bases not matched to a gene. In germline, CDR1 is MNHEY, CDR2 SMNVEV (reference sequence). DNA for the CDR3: TGTGCCAGCAGTTTATCCCAGGGGGTGGATGGCTACACCTTC. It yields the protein CASSLSQGVDGYTF.

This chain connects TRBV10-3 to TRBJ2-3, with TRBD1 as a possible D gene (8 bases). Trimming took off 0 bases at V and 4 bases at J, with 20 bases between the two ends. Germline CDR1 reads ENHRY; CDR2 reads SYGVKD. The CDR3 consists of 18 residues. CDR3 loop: CAISESRESGTGSDTQYF. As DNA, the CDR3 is TGTGCCATCAGTGAGTCGCGGGAGTCGGGGACAGGTTCAGATACGCAGTATTTT.

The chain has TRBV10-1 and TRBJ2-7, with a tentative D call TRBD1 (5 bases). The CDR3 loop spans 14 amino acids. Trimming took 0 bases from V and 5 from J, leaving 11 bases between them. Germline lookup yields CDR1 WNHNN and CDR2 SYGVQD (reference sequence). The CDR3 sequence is CASSESTVRDEQYF. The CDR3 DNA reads TGCGCCAGCAGTGAGTCGACAGTTCGAGACGAGCAGTACTTC.

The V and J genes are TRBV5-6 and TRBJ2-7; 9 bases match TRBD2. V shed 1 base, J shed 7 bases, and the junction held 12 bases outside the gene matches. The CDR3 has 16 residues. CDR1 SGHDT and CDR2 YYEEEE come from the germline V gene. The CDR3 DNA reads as TGTGCCAGCAGCTTGATCAGCGGGAGGTCGTTGAGTGAGCAGTACTTC. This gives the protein CASSLISGRSLSEQYF.

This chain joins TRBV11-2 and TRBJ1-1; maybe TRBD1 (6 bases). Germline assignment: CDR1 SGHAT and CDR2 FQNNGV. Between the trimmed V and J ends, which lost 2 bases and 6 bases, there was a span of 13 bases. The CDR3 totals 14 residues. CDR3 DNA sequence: TGTGCCAGCAGCTTAAGCGGCAGGGGTCCTGAAGCTTTCTTT. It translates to CASSLSGRGPEAFF.

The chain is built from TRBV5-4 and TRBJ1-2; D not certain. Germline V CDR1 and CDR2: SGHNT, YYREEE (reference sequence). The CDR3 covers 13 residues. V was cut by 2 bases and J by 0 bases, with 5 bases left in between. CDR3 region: CASSFGANYGYTF. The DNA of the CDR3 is TGTGCCAGCAGCTTCGGTGCTAACTATGGCTACACCTTC.

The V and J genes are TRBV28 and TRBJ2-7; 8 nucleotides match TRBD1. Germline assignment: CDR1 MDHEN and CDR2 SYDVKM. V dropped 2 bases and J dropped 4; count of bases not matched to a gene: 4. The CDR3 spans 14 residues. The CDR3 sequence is CASSLQGAGYEQYF. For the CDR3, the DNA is TGTGCCAGCAGTTTACAGGGGGCGGGATACGAGCAGTACTTC.

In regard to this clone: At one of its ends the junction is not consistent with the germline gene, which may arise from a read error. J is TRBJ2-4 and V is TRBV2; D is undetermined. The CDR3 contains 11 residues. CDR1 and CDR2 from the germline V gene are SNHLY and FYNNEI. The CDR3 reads CASSATGSTNF. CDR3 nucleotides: TGTGCCAGCAGTGCGACTGGGTCGACGAACTTC.

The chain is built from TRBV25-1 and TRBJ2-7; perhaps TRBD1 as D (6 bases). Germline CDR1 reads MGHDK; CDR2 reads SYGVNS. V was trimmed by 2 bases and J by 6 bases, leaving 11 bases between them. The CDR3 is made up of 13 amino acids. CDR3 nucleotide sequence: TGTGCCAGCAGTGAAGAACAGGGCGCCGAGCAGTACTTC. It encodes CASSEEQGAEQYF.

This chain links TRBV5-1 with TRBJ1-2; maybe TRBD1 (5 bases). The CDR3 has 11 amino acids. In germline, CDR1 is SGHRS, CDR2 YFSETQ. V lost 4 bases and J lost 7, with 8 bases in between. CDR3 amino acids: CASSTGVGYTF. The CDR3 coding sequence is TGCGCCAGCAGCACGGGGGTTGGCTACACCTTC.

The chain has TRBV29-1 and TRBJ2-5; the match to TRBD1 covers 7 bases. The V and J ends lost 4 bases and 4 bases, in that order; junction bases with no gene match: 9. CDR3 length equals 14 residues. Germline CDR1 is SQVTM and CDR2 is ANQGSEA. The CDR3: CSVVGQGEIETQYF. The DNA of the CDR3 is TGCAGCGTTGTGGGCCAGGGGGAGATAGAGACCCAGTACTTC.

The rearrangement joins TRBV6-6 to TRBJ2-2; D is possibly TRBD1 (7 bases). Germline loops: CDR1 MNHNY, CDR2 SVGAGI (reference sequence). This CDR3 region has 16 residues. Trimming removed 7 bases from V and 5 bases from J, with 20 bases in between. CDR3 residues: CASTLQGSGRTGELFF. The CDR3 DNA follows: TGTGCCAGCACCCTACAGGGGTCAGGGAGGACCGGGGAGCTGTTTTTT.

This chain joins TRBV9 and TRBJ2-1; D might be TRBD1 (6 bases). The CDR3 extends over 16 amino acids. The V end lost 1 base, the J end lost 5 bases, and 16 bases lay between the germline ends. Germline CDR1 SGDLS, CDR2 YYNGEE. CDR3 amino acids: CASSVTTGILNNEQFF. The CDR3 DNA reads TGTGCCAGCAGCGTAACCACAGGGATACTCAACAATGAGCAGTTCTTC. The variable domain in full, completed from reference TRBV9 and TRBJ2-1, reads DSGVTQTPKHLITATGQRVTLRCSPRSGDLSVYWYQQSLDQGLQFLIQYYNGEERAKGNILERFSAQQFPDLHSELNLSSLELGDSALYFCASSVTTGILNNEQFFGPGTRLTVL.

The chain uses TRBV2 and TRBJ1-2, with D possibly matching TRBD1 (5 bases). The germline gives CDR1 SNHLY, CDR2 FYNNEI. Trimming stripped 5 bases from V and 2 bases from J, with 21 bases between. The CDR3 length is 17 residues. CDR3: CASSPRGTGRGNYGYTF. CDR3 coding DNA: TGTGCCAGCAGTCCAAGGGGCACGGGGAGGGGAAACTATGGCTACACCTTC.

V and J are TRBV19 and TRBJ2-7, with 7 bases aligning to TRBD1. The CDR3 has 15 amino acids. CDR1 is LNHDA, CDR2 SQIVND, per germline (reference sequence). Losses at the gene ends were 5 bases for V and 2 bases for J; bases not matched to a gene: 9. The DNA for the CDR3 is TGTGCCAGTAGTGCCCCCCGGGACAGCACCTACGAGCAGTACTTC. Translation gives CASSAPRDSTYEQYF.